Here is one T cell receptor beta chain with its context. Its antigen is currently unknown. Germline V gene lookup returns CDR1 SNHLY and CDR2 FYNNEI. V lost 6 bases to trimming and J lost 8 bases; unmatched junction nucleotides: 12. The CDR3 runs to 15 residues. Treatment: approximately 10-day PBMC culture with coronavirus spike peptide pools or control peptides (ViraFEST assay). T cells were expanded with peptide pools, and expanded clonotypes were identified by TCR sequencing. The Oncomine TCR Beta short-read assay sequenced DNA from cultured CD4+ T cells. Cultured CD4+ T cells yielded the extracted genomic DNA. TCRdb re-analysed the PCR reads in MiXCR, keeping a single row per CDR3 protein. The sample contains about 27,000 distinct CDR3 sequences, under 75% of which appear only once. The data stem from a study of vaccination and CD4 T cells after COVID-19.

This TCR was sampled from a human donor who received a COVID-19 vaccine. This specimen consisted of CD4+ T cells from blood, cultured in vitro, obtained after SARS-CoV-2 vaccination. The J gene is TRBJ2-1, the V gene TRBV2; 8 bases agree with TRBD2. The CDR3 sequence is CASRKAGAWVDEQFF. The CDR3 bases are TGTGCCAGCAGGAAAGCGGGGGCTTGGGTGGATGAGCAGTTCTTC.